This T cell receptor beta chain was sequenced for a study of OX40 agonist ivuxolimab in advanced cancers. Across the whole study: About 44% of patients had received prior checkpoint inhibitor therapy.

Germline CDR1 SGHDT, CDR2 YYEEEE. This CDR3 has 12 amino acids. V dropped 6 bases and J dropped 4 bases, with 10 bases sitting between them. Notes on the study in general: Expanded clones tended on average to be more numerous among CD8+ T cells than CD4+.

Individuals having autoimmune disease history or systemic immunosuppression were not enrolled. In the case of this clone: The antigen remains unidentified.

The method was immunoSEQ multiplex PCR; TCRdb's version includes in-frame clones alone and lacks a portion of them. The sample yields about 21,000 clones, roughly 84% seen once. The TCR originated in an adult with an advanced solid tumor such as melanoma, head and neck, liver or kidney cancer. The source material was CD4+ or CD8+ T cells sorted from blood, sampled in a trial of the OX40 agonist ivuxolimab. This rearrangement joins TRBV5-6 to TRBJ1-2; a weak D match, TRBD1 (5 bases). The CDR3 loop is CASMGGTYGYTF. The CDR3 DNA reads as TGTGCCAGCATGGGAGGGACCTATGGCTACACCTTC.